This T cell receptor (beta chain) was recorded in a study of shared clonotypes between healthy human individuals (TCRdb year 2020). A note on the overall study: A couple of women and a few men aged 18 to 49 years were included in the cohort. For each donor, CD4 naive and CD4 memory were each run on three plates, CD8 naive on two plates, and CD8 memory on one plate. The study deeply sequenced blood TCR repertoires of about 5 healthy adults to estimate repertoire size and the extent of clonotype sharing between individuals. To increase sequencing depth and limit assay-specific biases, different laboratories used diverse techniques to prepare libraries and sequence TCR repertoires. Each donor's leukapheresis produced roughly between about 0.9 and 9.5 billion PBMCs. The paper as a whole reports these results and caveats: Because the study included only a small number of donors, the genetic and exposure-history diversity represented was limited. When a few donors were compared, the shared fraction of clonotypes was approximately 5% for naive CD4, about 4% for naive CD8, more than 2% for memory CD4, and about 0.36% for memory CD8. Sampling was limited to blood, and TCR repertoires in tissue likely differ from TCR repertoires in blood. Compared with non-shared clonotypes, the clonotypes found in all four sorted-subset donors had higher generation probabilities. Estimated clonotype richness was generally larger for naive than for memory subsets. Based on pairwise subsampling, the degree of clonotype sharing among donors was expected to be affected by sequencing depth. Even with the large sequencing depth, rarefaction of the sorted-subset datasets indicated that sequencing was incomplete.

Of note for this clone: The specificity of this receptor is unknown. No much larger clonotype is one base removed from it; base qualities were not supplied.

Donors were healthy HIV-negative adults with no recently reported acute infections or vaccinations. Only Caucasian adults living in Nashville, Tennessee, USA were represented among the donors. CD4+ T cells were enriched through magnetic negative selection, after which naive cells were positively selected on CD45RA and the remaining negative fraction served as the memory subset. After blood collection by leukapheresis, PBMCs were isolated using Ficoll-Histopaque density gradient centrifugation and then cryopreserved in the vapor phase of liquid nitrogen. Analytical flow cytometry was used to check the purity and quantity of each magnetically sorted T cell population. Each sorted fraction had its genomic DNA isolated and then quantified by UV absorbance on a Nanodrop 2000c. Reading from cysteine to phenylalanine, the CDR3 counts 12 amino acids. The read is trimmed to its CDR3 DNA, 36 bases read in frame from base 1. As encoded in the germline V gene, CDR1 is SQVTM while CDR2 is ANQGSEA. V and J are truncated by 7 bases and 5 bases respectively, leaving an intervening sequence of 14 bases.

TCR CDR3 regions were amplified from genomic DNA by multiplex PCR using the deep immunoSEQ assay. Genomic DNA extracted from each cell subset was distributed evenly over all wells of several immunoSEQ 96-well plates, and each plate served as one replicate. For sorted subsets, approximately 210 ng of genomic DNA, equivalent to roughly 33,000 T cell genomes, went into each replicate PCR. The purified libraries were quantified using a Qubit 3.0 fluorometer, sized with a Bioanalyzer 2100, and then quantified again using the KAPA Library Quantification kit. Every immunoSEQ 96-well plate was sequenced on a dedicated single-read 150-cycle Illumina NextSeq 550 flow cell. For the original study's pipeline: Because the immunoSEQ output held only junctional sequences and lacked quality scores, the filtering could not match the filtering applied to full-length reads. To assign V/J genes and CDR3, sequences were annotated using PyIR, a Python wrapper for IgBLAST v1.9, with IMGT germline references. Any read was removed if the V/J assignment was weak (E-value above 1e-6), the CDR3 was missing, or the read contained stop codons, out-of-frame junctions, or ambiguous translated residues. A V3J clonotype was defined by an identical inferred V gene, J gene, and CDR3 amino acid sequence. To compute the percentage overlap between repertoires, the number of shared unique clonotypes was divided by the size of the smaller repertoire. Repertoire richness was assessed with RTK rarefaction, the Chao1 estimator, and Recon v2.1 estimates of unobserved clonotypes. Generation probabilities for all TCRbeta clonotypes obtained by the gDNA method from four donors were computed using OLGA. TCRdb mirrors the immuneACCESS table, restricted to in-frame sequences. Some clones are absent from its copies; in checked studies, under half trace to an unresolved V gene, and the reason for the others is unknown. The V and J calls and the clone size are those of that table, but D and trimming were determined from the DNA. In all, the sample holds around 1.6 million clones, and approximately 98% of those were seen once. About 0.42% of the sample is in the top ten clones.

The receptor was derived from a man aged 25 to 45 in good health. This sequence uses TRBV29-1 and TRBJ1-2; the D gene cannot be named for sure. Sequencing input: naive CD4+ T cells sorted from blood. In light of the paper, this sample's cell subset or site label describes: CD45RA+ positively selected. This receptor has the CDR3 CSASGTEYGYTF. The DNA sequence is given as TGCAGCGCCTCCGGTACAGAGTATGGCTACACCTTC.